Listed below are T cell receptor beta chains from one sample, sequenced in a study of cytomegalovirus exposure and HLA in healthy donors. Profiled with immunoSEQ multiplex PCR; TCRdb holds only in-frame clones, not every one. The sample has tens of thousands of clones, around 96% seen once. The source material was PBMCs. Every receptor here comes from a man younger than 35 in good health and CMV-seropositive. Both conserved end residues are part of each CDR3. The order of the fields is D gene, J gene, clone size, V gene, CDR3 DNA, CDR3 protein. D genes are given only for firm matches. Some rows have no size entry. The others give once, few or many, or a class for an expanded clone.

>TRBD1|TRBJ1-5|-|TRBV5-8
TGTGCCAGCAGCTTGGGACAGGGGGCCCACATGCCCCAGCATTTT
CASSLGQGAHMPQHF
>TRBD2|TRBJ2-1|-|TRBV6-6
TGTGCCAGCACAGGGACTAGCGGGTGGGGCAATGAGCAGTTCTTC
CASTGTSGWGNEQFF
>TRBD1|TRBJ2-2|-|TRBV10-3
TGTGCCATCAGTTCTGCAGGGGGTGACACCGGGGAGCTGTTTTTT
CAISSAGGDTGELFF
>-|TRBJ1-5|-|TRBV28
TGTGCCAGCAGTTTAGTAGAAAAGCGGATCAAACGTCATTTT
CASSLVEKRIKRHF
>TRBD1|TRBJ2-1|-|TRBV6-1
TGTGCCAGCGGTGGACAGGGCGGGACCTACAATGAGCAGTTCTTC
CASGGQGGTYNEQFF
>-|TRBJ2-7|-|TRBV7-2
TGTGCCAGCAGCTTAGGGCCGTTCTACGAGCAGTACTTC
CASSLGPFYEQYF
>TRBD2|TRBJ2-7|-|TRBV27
TGTGCCAGCAGTTCCACAGCGGGAGGGCCTCCATACGAGCAGTACTTC
CASSSTAGGPPYEQYF
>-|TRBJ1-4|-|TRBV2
TGTGCCACCCGAACATCCGTCCGGGCGGGTGAAAAACTGTTTTTT
CATRTSVRAGEKLFF
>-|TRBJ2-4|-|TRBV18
TGTGCCAGCTCACCAGAACCCGGGTCCAAAAACATTCAGTACTTC
CASSPEPGSKNIQYF
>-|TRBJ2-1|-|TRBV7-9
TGTGCCAGCAGCCCCGGATGGGGCTATGAGCAGTTCTTC
CASSPGWGYEQFF
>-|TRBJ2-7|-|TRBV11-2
TGTGCCAGCAGCTTAAACAGGGACTACGAGCAGTACTTC
CASSLNRDYEQYF
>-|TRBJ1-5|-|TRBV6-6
TGTGCCAGCAAGGTGGCGGCCACCGTTCAGCCCCAGCATTTT
CASKVAATVQPQHF
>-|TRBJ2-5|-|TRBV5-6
TGTGCCAGCAGCTTGATTCTCGCGGGGCAAGAGACCCAGTACTTC
CASSLILAGQETQYF
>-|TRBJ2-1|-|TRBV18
TGTGCCAGCCGACCACGATCCACAGGGCTCAATGAGCAGTTCTTC
CASRPRSTGLNEQFF
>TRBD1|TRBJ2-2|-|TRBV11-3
TGTGCCAGCAGAACCGGGACAGCGAACACCGGGGAGCTGTTTTTT
CASRTGTANTGELFF
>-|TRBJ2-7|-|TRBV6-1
TGTGCCAGCAGTGAAGGAAGAGGGGAGGCTTCCTACGAGCAGTACTTC
CASSEGRGEASYEQYF
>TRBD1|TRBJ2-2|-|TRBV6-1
TGTGCCAGCAGTGAAGCGACAGGGGTGGCCGGGGAGCTGTTTTTT
CASSEATGVAGELFF
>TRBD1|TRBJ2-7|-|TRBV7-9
TGTGCCAGCAGCAGTAGAGACAGGGGTGGGTACGAGCAGTACTTC
CASSSRDRGGYEQYF
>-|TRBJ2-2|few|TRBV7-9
TGTGCCAGCAGCTTAGACAGCTCGAACACCGGGGAGCTGTTTTTT
CASSLDSSNTGELFF
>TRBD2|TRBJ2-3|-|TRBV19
TGTGCCAGTAGGTGGACTAGCGGCACAGATACGCAGTATTTT
CASRWTSGTDTQYF
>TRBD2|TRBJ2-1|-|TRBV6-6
TGTGCCAGCAGCCCAGGACTAGCGGGAGTTGGTGAGCAGTTCTTC
CASSPGLAGVGEQFF
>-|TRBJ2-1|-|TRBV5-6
TGTGCCAGCAGCTTGGGATGGTTTCTAGCAGACTACAATGAGCAGTTCTTC
CASSLGWFLADYNEQFF
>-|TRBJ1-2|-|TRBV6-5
TGTGCCAGCAGGTCATTATACGGGTGGAACTATGGCTACACCTTC
CASRSLYGWNYGYTF
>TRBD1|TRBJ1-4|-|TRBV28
TGTGCCAGCAGTTACGGACAGGGCGAGCTGTATGAAAAACTGTTTTTT
CASSYGQGELYEKLFF
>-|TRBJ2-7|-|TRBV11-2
TGTGCCAGCAGCTTAGAACAGGGATCCTACGAGCAGTACTTC
CASSLEQGSYEQYF
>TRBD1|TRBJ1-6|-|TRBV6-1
TGTGCCAGCAGTGAAGGGACAGGGGATGTTTCACCCCTCCACTTT
CASSEGTGDVSPLHF
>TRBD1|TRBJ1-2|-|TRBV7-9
TGTGCCAGCTGGGGACAGGAGGTCTCAGATGGCTACACCTTC
CASWGQEVSDGYTF
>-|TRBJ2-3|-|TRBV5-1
TGCGCCAGCAGCCCCTTACAGGGTTTATTCACAGATACGCAGTATTTT
CASSPLQGLFTDTQYF
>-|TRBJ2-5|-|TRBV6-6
TGTGCCAGCAGTTATCTTGGACAGACGGAGACCCAGTACTTC
CASSYLGQTETQYF
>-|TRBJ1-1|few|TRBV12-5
TGTGCTAGTTCCCTCAGTTTACCGGGCGGGAAGACTGAAGCTTTCTTT
CASSLSLPGGKTEAFF
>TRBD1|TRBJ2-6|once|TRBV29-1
TGCAGCGTTGCTGGGACAGGGTCATCTGGGGCCAACGTCCTGACTTTC
CSVAGTGSSGANVLTF
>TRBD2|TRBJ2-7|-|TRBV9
TGTGCCAGCAGCGCCCTAGCGGGAGGAAGCGAGCAGTACTTC
CASSALAGGSEQYF
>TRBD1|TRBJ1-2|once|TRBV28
TGTGCCAGCAGTTCCGGACAGGGATACGGCTACACCTTC
CASSSGQGYGYTF
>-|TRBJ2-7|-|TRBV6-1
TGTGCCAGCACTTTATGGACAGTTTCCTACGAGCAGTACTTC
CASTLWTVSYEQYF
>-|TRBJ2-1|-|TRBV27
TGTGCCAGCAGCCTGTCCAATGAGCAGTTCTTC
CASSLSNEQFF
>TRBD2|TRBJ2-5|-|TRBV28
TGTGCCAGCAGGGGGGGGCAAGAGACCCAGTACTTC
CASRGGQETQYF
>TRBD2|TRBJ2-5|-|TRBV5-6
TGTGCCAGCAGCTTCCCCTCCCACTTGACTAGCGGGATAGAGACCCAGTACTTC
CASSFPSHLTSGIETQYF
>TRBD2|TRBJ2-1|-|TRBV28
TGTGCCAGCAGTTTCACTAGCGGGTCTTACAATGAGCAGTTCTTC
CASSFTSGSYNEQFF
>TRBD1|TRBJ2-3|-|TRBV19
TGTGCCAGTAGTAGGACAGACAGGGGGCAGACAGATACGCAGTATTTT
CASSRTDRGQTDTQYF
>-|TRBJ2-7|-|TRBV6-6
TGTGCCAGCAGTTACTCTACAGGGTCCTCCTCCTACGAGCAGTACTTC
CASSYSTGSSSYEQYF
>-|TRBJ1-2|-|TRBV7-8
TGTGCCAGCAGCTTCGGGGGGTCTAACTATGGCTACACCTTC
CASSFGGSNYGYTF
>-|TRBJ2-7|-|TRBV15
TGTGCCACCAGCACCTGGACAGCTTACGAGCAGTACTTC
CATSTWTAYEQYF